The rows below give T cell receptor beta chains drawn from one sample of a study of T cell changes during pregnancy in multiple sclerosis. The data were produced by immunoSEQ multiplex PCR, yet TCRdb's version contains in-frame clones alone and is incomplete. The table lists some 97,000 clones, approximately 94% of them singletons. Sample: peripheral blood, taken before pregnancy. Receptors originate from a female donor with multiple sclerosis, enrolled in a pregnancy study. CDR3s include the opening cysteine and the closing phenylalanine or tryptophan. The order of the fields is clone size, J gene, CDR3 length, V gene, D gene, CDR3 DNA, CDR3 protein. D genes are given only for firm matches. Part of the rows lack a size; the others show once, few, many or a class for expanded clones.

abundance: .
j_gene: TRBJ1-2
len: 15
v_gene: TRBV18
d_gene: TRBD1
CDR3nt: TGTGCCAGCTCACCCGGACAGGGGGATATCTATGGCTACACCTTC
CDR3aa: CASSPGQGDIYGYTF

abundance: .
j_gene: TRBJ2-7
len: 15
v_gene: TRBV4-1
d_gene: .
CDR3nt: TGCGCCAGCAGCCAAGGGGCTAGCAGTACCTACGAGCAGTACTTC
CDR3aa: CASSQGASSTYEQYF

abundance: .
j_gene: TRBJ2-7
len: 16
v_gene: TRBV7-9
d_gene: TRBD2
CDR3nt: TGTGCCAGCAGCTTATGGGTAGCGGGAGGGGACTACGAGCAGTACTTC
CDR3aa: CASSLWVAGGDYEQYF

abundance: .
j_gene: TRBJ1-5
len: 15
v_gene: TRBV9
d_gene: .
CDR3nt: TGTGCCAGCAGCGTAGGCGGCAGGGTAAATCAGCCCCAGCATTTT
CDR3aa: CASSVGGRVNQPQHF

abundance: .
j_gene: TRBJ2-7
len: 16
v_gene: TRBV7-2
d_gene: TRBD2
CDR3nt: TGTGCCAGCAGCTCCGAGGGACTAGCACCGTCCTACGAGCAGTACTTC
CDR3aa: CASSSEGLAPSYEQYF

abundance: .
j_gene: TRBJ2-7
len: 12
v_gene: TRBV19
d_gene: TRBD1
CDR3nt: TGTGCCAGCCGGGACAGGGGCAACGAGCAGTACTTC
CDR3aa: CASRDRGNEQYF

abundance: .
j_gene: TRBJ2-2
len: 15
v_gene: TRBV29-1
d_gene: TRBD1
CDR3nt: TGCAGCGTGGCTTTGGACAGGGCAAACACCGGGGAGCTGTTTTTT
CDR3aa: CSVALDRANTGELFF

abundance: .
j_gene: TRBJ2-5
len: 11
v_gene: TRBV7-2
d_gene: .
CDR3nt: TGTGCCAGCAGCTTAACCGGGACCCAGTACTTC
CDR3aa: CASSLTGTQYF

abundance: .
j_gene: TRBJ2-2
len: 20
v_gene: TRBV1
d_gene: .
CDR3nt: TGCACCAGCAGCCAAGCGCCGGGACCCCAGGGGAGAGCAAACACCGGGGAGCTGTTTTTT
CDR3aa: CTSSQAPGPQGRANTGELFF

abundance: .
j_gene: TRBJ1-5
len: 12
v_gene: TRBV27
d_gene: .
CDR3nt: TGTGCCAGCACCACGGGTTATCAGCCCCAGCATTTT
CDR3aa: CASTTGYQPQHF

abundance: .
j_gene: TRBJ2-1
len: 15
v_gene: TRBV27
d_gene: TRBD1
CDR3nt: TGTGCCAGCAGTGACACCGGGACAGCCGCCAATGAGCAGTTCTTC
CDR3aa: CASSDTGTAANEQFF

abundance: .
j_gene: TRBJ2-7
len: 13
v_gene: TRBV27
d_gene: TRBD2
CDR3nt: TGTGCCAGCCGGTCTAGCGGGACCCACGAGCAGTACTTC
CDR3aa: CASRSSGTHEQYF

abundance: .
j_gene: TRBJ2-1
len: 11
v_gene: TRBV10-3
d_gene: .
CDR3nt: TGTGCCATCGCCCGGTTTGATGAGCAGTTCTTC
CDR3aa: CAIARFDEQFF

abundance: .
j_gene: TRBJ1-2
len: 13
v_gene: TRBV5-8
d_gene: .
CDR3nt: TGTGCCAGCAGCTTAATTCAGGGATTTGGCTACACCTTC
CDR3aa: CASSLIQGFGYTF

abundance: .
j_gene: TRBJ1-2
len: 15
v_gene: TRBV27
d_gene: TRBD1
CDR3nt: TGTGCCAGCAGTCGCGCCGGGACAGCGAACTATGGCTACACCTTC
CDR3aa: CASSRAGTANYGYTF

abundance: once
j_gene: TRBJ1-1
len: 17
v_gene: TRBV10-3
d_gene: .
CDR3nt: TGTGCCATCAGTGAGTCGATTTCGGCAGGGGCGGACACTGAAGCTTTCTTT
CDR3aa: CAISESISAGADTEAFF

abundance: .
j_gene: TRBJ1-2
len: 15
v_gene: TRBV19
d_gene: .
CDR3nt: TGTGCCAGTAAAGGGTTTGGGGTAGCGAACTATGGCTACACCTTC
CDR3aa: CASKGFGVANYGYTF

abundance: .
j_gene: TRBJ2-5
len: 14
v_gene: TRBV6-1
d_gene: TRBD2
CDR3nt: TGTGCCAGCAGTGAACAGGTCTCGGGAGGGACCCAGTACTTC
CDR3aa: CASSEQVSGGTQYF

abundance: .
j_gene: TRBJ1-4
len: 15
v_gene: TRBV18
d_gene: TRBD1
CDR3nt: TGTGCCAGCTCACCCCTACAGGGGGCGGGAGAAAAACTGTTTTTT
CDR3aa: CASSPLQGAGEKLFF

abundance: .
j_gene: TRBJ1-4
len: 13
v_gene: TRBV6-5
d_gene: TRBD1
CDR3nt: TGTGCCAGCAGTGTCGGGACAGTGGGAAAACTGTTTTTT
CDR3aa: CASSVGTVGKLFF

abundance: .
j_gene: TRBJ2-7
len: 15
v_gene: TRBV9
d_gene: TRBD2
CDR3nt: TGTGCCAGCAGCGTAGAAGGGCCTCGGGGAGGGGAGCAGTACTTC
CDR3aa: CASSVEGPRGGEQYF

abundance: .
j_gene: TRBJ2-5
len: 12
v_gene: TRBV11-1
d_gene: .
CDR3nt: TGTGCCAGCAGCTTAACGGGAGAGACCCAGTACTTC
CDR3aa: CASSLTGETQYF

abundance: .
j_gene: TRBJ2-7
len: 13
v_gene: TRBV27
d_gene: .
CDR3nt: TGTGCCAGCAGTTTATCGGTAGCCTACGAGCAGTACTTC
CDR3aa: CASSLSVAYEQYF

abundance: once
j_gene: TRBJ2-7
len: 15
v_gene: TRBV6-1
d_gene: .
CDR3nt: TGTGCCAGCAGTGGGAGCACCCTGAGGTTCTACGAGCAGTACTTC
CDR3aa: CASSGSTLRFYEQYF

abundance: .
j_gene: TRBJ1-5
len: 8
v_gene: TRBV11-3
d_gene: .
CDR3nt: TGTGCCAGCAACAACCAGCATTTT
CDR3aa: CASNNQHF

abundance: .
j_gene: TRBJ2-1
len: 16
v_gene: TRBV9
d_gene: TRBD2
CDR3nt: TGTGCCAGCAGCGTAGGGGCTAGCGGGAGGACGTATGAGCAGTTCTTC
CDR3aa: CASSVGASGRTYEQFF

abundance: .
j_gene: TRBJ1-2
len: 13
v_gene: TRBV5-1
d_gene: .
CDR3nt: TGCGCCAGCAGCTTGAAGGACACCGCTGGCTACACCTTC
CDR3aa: CASSLKDTAGYTF

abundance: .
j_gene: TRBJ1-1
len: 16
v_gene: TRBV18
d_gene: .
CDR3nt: TGTGCCAGCTCACCACTGTTTGTAGGGGAGGACACTGAAGCTTTCTTT
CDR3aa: CASSPLFVGEDTEAFF

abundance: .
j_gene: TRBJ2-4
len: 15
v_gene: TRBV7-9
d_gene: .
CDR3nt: TGTGCCAGCAGCAGAGGTGACCTGGCCAAAAACATTCAGTACTTC
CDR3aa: CASSRGDLAKNIQYF

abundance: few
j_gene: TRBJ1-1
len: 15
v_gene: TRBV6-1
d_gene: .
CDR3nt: TGTGCCAGCAGTGAAGCGCTTACGACAGCCACTGAAGCTTTCTTT
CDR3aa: CASSEALTTATEAFF

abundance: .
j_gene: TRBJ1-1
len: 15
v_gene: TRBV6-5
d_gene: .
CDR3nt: TGTGCCAGCCGCCCAGAACCATTTATGAACACTGAAGCTTTCTTT
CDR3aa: CASRPEPFMNTEAFF

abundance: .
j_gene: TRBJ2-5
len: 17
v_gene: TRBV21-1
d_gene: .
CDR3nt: TGTGCCAGCCGTGCCACCTTCACTAGCGAGCACCAAGAGACCCAGTACTTC
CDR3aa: CASRATFTSEHQETQYF

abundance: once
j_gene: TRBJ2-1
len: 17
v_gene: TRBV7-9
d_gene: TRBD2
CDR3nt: TGTGCCAGCAGCTCTGACGGGAGCGGGAGGGCCTACAATGAGCAGTTCTTC
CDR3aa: CASSSDGSGRAYNEQFF

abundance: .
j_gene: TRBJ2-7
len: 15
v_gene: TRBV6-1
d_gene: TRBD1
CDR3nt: TGTGCCAGCAGTGCTCGGGACAGGGGGATTTACGAGCAGTACTTC
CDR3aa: CASSARDRGIYEQYF

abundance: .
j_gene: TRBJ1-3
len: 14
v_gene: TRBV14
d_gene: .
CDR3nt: TGTGCCAGCAGCCAAGTCCAGTCCAGAAACACCATATATTTT
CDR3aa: CASSQVQSRNTIYF

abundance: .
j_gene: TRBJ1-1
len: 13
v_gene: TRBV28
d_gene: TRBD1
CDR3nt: TGTGCCAGCAGTCTAGGGACAGGGGGTGAAGCTTTCTTT
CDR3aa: CASSLGTGGEAFF

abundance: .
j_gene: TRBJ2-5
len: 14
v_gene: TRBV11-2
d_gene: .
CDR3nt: TGTGCCAGCAGCTACAGCGGTCCCCAAGAGACCCAGTACTTC
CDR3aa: CASSYSGPQETQYF

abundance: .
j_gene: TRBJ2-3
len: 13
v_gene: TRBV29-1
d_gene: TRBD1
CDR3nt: TGCAGCGGGAGACAGGGGATAGGGGATACGCAGTATTTT
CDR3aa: CSGRQGIGDTQYF

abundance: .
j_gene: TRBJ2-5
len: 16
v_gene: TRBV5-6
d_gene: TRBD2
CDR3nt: TGTGCCAGCAGCCTATCCCCGACTAGCGGGGGTAGGGACCAGTACTTC
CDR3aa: CASSLSPTSGGRDQYF

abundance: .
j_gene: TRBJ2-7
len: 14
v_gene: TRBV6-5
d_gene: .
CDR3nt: TGTGCCAGCAGTTACGGCCCTTCGGGTGATGAGCAGTACTTC
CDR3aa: CASSYGPSGDEQYF

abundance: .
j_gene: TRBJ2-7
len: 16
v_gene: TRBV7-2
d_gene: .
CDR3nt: TGTGCCAGCAGCTACCGACCAGCGGGCAGCTCCTACGAGCAGTACTTC
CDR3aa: CASSYRPAGSSYEQYF

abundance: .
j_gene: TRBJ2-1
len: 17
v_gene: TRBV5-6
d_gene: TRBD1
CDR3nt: TGTGCCAGCAGCTTACAGGGGGGAGTGTCGTCCTACAATGAGCAGTTCTTC
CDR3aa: CASSLQGGVSSYNEQFF